These 12 T cell receptor beta chains share one sample of origin, sequenced in a study of blood T cell repertoires in COVID-19. TCRdb's copy holds only in-frame clones and misses some; the assay was immunoSEQ multiplex PCR. This sample has fewer than 200,000 clones, with around 86% found just once. Sequenced: peripheral blood. Receptors originate from a woman aged 70 to 79 with COVID-19, enrolled during active disease.

The chain uses TRBV5-1 and TRBJ2-1; 7 bases align to TRBD1. Germline V gene sequence: CDR1 SGHRS, CDR2 YFSETQ. The CDR3 runs 15 residues. Unmatched junction bases numbered 6, after V lost 6 bases and J lost 0 bases. The CDR3 loop is CASNWAGGSYNEQFF. CDR3 DNA: TGCGCCAGCAACTGGGCAGGGGGCTCCTACAATGAGCAGTTCTTC.

This clone was found once. The rearrangement uses TRBV4-2 and TRBJ1-2, with TRBD1 as a possible D gene (6 bases). Germline assignment: CDR1 LGHNA and CDR2 YNFKEQ. The ends were cut back, 4 bases at V and 4 bases at J, with 13 bases in the middle. This CDR3 comprises 14 residues. CDR3 loop: CASSPLQGSYGYTF. The CDR3 DNA follows: TGTGCCAGCAGCCCCTTACAGGGTTCCTATGGCTACACCTTC.

This chain joins TRBV14 and TRBJ2-1, with 9 bases aligning to TRBD1. The CDR3 runs 16 residues. V was pared by 4 bases and J by 3 bases, with 7 bases of the junction left unmatched. The germline V gene encodes CDR1 SGHDN and CDR2 FVKESK. In nucleotides, the CDR3 is TGTGCCAGCAGCCTTTTCACAGGGGGCGTCTACAATGAGCAGTTCTTC. This sequence encodes CASSLFTGGVYNEQFF.

The rearrangement joins TRBV7-2 to TRBJ2-7; 7 nucleotides line up with TRBD2. The junction had 8 bases not matched to a gene; V was cut back by 3 bases and J by 3 bases. The CDR3 contains 15 residues. Per germline, CDR1 SGHTA and CDR2 FQGNSA. This CDR3 is CASSLREGSIYEQYF. The CDR3 DNA is TGTGCCAGCAGCTTGAGGGAGGGCTCTATCTACGAGCAGTACTTC.

The chain carries TRBV4-2 and TRBJ2-2, with a possible D match to TRBD2 (6 bases). This CDR3 has 15 residues. Germline V CDR1 and CDR2: LGHNA, YNFKEQ. Trimming left V 2 bases short and J 4 bases short, with 11 bases between. Written as DNA, the CDR3 is TGTGCCAGCAGCCAAAGGGGACTTCTCACCGGGGAGCTGTTTTTT. It specifies CASSQRGLLTGELFF.

The J gene is TRBJ1-3, the V gene TRBV28; D remains ambiguous. Germline V CDR1 and CDR2: MDHEN, SYDVKM. This CDR3 comprises 13 residues. Here the CDR3 DNA reads TGTGGCAGTTTTGGGCAGGCTGGAAACACCATATATTTT. It encodes CGSFGQAGNTIYF.

The genes are TRBV3-1 (or the pseudogene TRBV3-2) and TRBJ2-4; D perhaps matches TRBD1 (6 bases). The germline V and J ends were trimmed by 4 bases and 5 bases, with 12 bases remaining between them. Germline CDR1 LGHDT, CDR2 YNNKEL (reference sequence). The CDR3 is 14 residues long. CDR3 nucleotides: TGTGCCAGCAGCCGGGGGACATCCCAAAACATTCAGTACTTC. As protein: CASSRGTSQNIQYF.

Comment on this clone: This sample also contains other DNA sequences that code for the same CDR3. The chain is built from TRBV3-1 (or the pseudogene TRBV3-2) and TRBJ1-1; maybe TRBD1 (6 bases). The germline gives CDR1 LGHDT, CDR2 YNNKEL (reference sequence). V lost 0 bases, J lost 5 bases, and 10 bases lay in between. This CDR3 contains 14 residues. The CDR3 reads CASSQEQGRTEAFF. DNA for the CDR3: TGTGCCAGCAGCCAAGAACAGGGTCGGACTGAAGCTTTCTTT.

The rearrangement links TRBV9 to TRBJ2-3; 11 bases align to TRBD2. The CDR3 extends over 18 amino acids. The V gene end was trimmed by 3 bases and the J gene end by 5 bases; junction bases not matched to a gene: 14. The germline V gene encodes CDR1 SGDLS and CDR2 YYNGEE. The CDR3 region has the DNA TGTGCCAGCAGCGGGGGGGCCGGCCTAGCGGGAGGCAGAGATACGCAGTATTTT. Translating it yields CASSGGAGLAGGRDTQYF.

The chain carries TRBV6-5 and TRBJ2-5, with 10 positions matching TRBD2. CDR1 and CDR2 from the germline V gene are MNHEY and SVGAGI. This CDR3 spans 13 amino acids. V lost 6 bases and J lost 5; bases outside the gene matches: 3. The CDR3 sequence: CASRGLAQETQYF. DNA of the CDR3: TGTGCCAGCAGGGGACTAGCGCAGGAGACCCAGTACTTC.

V and J are TRBV7-2 and TRBJ2-7, with TRBD2 identical over 7 bases. The trim removed 1 base at V and 0 bases at J, leaving 3 bases unmatched. The CDR3 covers 15 residues. CDR1 and CDR2 (germline): SGHTA, FQGNSA. CDR3 DNA sequence: TGTGCCAGCAGCTTAGGGGCTAGCGGCTCCTACGAGCAGTACTTC. Translating gives CASSLGASGSYEQYF.

The chain has TRBV6-5 and TRBJ1-2; 8 bases align to TRBD1. CDR3 size: 15 residues. Germline values: CDR1 MNHEY, CDR2 SVGAGI. V was pared by 10 bases and J by 7 bases, with 17 bases of the junction left unmatched. CDR3 amino acids: CATSSGSRGRVGYTF. CDR3 in DNA: TGTGCCACCTCCTCTGGGAGCAGGGGGCGCGTTGGCTACACCTTC.